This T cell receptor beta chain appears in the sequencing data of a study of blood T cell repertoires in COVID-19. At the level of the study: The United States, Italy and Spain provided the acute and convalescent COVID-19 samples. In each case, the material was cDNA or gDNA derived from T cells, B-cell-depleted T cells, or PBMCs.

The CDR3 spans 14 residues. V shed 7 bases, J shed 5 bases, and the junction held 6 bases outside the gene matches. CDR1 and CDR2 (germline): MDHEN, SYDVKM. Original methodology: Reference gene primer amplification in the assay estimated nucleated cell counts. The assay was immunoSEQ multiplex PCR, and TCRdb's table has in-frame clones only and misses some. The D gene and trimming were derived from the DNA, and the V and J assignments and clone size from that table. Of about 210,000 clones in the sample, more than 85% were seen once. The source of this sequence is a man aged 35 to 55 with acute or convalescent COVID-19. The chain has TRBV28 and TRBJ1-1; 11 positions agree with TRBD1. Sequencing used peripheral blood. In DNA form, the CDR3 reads TGTGCCAGCATCCCCGGGACAGGGGGGACTGAAGCTTTCTTT. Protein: CASIPGTGGTEAFF.